This T cell receptor beta chain derives from a study of shared clonotypes between healthy human individuals. The data were produced by immunoSEQ multiplex PCR, yet TCRdb's version contains in-frame clones alone and is incomplete. This sample has about 450,000 clones, with 79% found just once. Deletions cut 1 base from V and 4 bases from J, with 5 bases between. This CDR3 comprises 12 residues. Germline V lookup: CDR1 SQVTM, CDR2 ANQGSEA. This chain links TRBV29-1 with TRBJ1-3; unclear D gene. Sequencing was done on a sample of PBMCs. The receptor was derived from a woman between 40 and 50 years old in good health. Some clones in this sample may be carry-over from other donors' samples. The CDR3 region is CSVEVSGNTIYF. For the CDR3, the DNA is TGCAGCGTTGAAGTGTCAGGAAACACCATATATTTT.